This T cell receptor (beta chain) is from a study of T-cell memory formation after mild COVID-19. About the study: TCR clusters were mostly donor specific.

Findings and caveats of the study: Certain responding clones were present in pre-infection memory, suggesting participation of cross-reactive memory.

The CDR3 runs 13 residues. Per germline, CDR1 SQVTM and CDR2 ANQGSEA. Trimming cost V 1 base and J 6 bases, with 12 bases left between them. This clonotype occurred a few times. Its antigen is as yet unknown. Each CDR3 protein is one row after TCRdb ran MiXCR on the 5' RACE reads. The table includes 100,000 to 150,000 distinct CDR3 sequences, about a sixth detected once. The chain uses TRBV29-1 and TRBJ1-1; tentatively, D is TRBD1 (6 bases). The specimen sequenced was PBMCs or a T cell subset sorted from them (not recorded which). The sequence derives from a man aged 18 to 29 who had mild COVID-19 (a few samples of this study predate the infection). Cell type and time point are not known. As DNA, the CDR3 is TGCAGCGTTGAAGTACAGGGCGGCGCTGAAGCTTTCTTT. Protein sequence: CSVEVQGGAEAFF. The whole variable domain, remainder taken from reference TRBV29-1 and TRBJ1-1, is SAVISQKPSRDICQRGTSLTIQCQVDSQVTMMFWYRQQPGQSLTLIATANQGSEATYESGFVIDKFPISRPNLTFSTLTVSNMSPEDSSIYLCSVEVQGGAEAFFGQGTRLTVV.